This T cell receptor beta chain was sequenced for a study of cytomegalovirus exposure and HLA in healthy donors. Across the study: In an early release, HLA-typed donors contributed roughly 85 million unique TCR sequences.

PCR was performed using 60 Vbeta and 13 Jbeta primers. Authors' methods: A follow-up analysis tallied around 76 million unique TCR beta chains, roughly 11 million shared. The data were produced by immunoSEQ multiplex PCR, yet TCRdb's version contains in-frame clones alone and is incomplete. V and J calls and clone size are copied from that table; D and trimming were computed from the DNA. This sample has 150,000 to 200,000 clones, with about 88% found just once. The germline CDR1 and CDR2 sequences are SGHTA and FQGNSA. The CDR3 is 14 amino acids. V shed 5 bases and J 6 bases; nucleotides not matched to a gene: 8. Each donor's status was that of a healthy bone marrow donor.

The chain carries TRBV7-2 and TRBJ2-3, with TRBD2 matching 7 bases. This clonotype was sampled from a man aged 25 to 45 in good health and CMV-seropositive. Sequenced sample: PBMCs. This CDR3 is CASSKGAGADTQYF. The CDR3 DNA is TGTGCCAGCAGCAAAGGGGCGGGAGCTGATACGCAGTATTTT.